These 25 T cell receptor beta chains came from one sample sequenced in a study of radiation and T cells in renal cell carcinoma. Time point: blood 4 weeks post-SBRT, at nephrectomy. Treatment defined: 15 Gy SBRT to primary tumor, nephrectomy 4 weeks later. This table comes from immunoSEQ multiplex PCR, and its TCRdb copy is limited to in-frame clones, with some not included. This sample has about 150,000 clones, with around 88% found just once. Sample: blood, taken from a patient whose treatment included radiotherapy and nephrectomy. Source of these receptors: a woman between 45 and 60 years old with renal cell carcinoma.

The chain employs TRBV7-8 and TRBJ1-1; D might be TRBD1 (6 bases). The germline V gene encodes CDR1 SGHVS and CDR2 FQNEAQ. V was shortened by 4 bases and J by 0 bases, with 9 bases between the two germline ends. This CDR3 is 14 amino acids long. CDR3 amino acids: CASSWGAMNTEAFF. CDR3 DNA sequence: TGTGCCAGCAGCTGGGGGGCCATGAACACTGAAGCTTTCTTT.

DNA for the CDR3: TGTGCCAGTAGTATAGTGGGGACAGGACTTCGCTCCTACAATGAGCAGTTCTTC. Amino acids: CASSIVGTGLRSYNEQFF. V is TRBV19 and J is TRBJ2-1, with TRBD1 matching 8 bases. The CDR3 sequence is 18 residues long. V dropped 1 base and J dropped 0; count of bases not matched to a gene: 8. The germline gives CDR1 LNHDA, CDR2 SQIVND (reference sequence). The full variable domain, rest sourced from reference TRBV19 and TRBJ2-1, is DGGITQSPKYLFRKEGQNVTLSCEQNLNHDAMYWYRQDPGQGLRLIYYSQIVNDFQKGDIAEGYSVSREKKESFPLTVTSAQKNPTAFYLCASSIVGTGLRSYNEQFFGPGTRLTVL.

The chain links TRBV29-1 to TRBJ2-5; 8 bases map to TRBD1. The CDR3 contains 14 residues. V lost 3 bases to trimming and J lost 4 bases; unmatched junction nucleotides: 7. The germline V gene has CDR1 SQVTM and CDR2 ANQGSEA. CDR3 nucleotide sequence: TGCAGCGTTGAGGTCGGGACAGGCGGAGAGACCCAGTACTTC. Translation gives CSVEVGTGGETQYF.

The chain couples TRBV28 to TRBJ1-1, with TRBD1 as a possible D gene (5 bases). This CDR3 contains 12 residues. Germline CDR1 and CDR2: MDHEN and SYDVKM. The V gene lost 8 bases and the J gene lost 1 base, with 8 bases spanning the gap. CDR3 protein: CASAQGNTEAFF. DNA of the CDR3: TGTGCCAGCGCCCAGGGGAACACTGAAGCTTTCTTT.

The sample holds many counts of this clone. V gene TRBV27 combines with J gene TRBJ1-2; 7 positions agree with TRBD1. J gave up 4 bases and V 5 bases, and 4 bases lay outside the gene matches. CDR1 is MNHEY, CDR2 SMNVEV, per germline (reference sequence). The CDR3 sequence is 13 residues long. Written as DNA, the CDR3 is TGTGCCAGCAGTCTCGGGACAGCCTATGGCTACACCTTC. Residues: CASSLGTAYGYTF.

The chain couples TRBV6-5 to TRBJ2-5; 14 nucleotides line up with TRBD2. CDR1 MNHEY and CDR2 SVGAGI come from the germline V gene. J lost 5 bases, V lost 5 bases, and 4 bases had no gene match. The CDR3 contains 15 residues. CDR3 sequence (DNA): TGTGCCAGCAGTCCGGGACTAGCGGGGGTTGAGACCCAGTACTTC. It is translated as CASSPGLAGVETQYF.

The chain's CDR3 is CASSRTESNYGYTF. The CDR3 region has the DNA TGTGCCAGCAGTCGGACAGAGAGTAACTATGGCTACACCTTC. This chain uses TRBV7-8 with TRBJ1-2; D is possibly TRBD1 (6 bases). Germline lookup yields CDR1 SGHVS and CDR2 FQNEAQ. V was clipped by 6 bases and J by 1 base, with 12 bases between them. CDR3 length: 14 amino acids.

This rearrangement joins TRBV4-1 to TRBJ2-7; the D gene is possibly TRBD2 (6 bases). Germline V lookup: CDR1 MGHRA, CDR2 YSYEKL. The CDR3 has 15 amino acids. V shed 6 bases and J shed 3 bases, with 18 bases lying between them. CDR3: CASRGGLTGGYEQYF. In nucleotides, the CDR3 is TGCGCCAGCAGGGGCGGACTAACTGGGGGCTACGAGCAGTACTTC.

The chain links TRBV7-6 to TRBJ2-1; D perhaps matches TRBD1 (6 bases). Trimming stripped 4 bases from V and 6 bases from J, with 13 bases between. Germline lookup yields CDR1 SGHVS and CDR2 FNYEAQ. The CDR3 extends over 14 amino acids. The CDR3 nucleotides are TGTGCCAGCAGCTCATGGACAGAGACCAATGAGCAGTTCTTC. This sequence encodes CASSSWTETNEQFF. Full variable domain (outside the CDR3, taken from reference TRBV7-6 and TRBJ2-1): GAGVSQSPRYKVTKRGQDVALRCDPISGHVSLYWYRQALGQGPEFLTYFNYEAQQDKSGLPNDRFSAERPEGSISTLTIQRTEQRDSAMYRCASSSWTETNEQFFGPGTRLTVL.

The CDR3 reads CASRGRFLNYGYTF. In nucleotides, the CDR3 is TGTGCCAGCAGAGGGCGTTTCCTTAACTATGGCTACACCTTC. The chain carries TRBV5-6 and TRBJ1-2; no clear D gene. Trimming took 5 bases from V and 1 from J, leaving 12 bases between them. CDR3 size: 14 residues. Germline V gene lookup returns CDR1 SGHDT and CDR2 YYEEEE.

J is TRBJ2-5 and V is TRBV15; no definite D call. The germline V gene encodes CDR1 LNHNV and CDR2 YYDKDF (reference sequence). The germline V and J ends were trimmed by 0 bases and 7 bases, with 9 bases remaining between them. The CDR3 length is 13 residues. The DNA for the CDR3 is TGTGCCACCAGCAGAGACCCGATGGGGACCCAGTACTTC. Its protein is CATSRDPMGTQYF.

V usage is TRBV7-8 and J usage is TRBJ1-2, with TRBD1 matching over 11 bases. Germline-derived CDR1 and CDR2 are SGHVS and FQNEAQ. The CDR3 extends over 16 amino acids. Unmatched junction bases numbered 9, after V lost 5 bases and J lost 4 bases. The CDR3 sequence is CASSLGQGDFGYGYTF. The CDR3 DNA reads TGTGCCAGCAGCCTGGGACAGGGGGATTTCGGCTATGGCTACACCTTC.

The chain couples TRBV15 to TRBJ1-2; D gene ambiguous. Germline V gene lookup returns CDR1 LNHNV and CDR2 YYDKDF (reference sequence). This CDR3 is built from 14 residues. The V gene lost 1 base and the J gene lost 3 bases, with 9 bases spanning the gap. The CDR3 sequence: CATSRGQADYGYTF. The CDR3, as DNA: TGTGCCACCAGCAGAGGTCAGGCGGACTATGGCTACACCTTC.

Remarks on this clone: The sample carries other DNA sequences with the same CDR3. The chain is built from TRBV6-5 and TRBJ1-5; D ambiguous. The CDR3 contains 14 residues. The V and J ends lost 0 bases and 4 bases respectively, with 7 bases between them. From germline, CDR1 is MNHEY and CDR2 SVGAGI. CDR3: CASSYSGVNQPQHF. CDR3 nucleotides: TGTGCCAGCAGTTACTCCGGGGTGAATCAGCCCCAGCATTTT.

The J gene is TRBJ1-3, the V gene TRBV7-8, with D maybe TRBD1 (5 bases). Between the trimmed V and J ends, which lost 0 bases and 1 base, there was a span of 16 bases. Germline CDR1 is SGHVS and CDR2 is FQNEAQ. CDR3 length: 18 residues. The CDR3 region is CASSLAGRTIPSGNTIYF. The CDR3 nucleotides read TGTGCCAGCAGCTTAGCGGGACGGACAATCCCTTCTGGAAACACCATATATTTT.

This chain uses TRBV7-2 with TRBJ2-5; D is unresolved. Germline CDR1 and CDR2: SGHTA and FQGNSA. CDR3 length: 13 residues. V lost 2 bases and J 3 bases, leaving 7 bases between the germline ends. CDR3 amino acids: CASSLNLEETQYF. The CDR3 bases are TGTGCCAGCAGCTTAAATTTGGAAGAGACCCAGTACTTC.

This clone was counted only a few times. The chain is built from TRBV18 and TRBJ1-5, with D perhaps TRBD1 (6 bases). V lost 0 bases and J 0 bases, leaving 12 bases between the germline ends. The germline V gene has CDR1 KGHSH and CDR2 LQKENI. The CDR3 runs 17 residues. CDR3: CASSPPGAGSSNQPQHF. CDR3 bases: TGTGCCAGCTCACCACCGGGGGCAGGGTCTAGCAATCAGCCCCAGCATTTT.

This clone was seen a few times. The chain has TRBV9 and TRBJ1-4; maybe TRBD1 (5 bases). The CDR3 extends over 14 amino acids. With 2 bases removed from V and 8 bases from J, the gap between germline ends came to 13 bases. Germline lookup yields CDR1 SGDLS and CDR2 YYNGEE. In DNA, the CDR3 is TGTGCCAGCAGCGTGGGACCCGAAGGGGAAAAACTGTTTTTT. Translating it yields CASSVGPEGEKLFF.

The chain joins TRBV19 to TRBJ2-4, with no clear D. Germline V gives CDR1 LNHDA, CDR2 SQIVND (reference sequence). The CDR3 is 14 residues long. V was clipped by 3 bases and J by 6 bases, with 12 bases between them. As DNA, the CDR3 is TGTGCCAGTAGTATCTGGCCGATGGGAAACATTCAGTACTTC. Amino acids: CASSIWPMGNIQYF.

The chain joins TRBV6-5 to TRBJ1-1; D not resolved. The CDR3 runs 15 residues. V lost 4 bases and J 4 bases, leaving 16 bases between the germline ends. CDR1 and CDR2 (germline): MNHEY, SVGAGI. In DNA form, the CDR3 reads TGTGCCAGCAGTTCTCAGATGACCCAGCGCACTGAAGCTTTCTTT. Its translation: CASSSQMTQRTEAFF.

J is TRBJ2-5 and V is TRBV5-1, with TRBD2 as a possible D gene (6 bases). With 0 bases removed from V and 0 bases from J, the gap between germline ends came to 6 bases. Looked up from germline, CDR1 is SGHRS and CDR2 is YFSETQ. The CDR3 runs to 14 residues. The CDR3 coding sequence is TGCGCCAGCAGCTTGGCGGGGGACCAAGAGACCCAGTACTTC. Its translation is CASSLAGDQETQYF.

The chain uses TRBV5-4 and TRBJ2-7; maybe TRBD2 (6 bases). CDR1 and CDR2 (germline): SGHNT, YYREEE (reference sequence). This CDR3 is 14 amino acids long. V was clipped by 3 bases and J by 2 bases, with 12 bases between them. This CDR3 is CASSSGVAPYEQYF. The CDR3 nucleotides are TGTGCCAGCAGCTCGGGGGTTGCTCCCTACGAGCAGTACTTC.

Here the CDR3 reads CASSQERYRGQQYF. The CDR3 nucleotides read TGCGCCAGCAGCCAAGAGAGGTACAGGGGGCAGCAGTACTTC. The rearrangement links TRBV4-3 to TRBJ2-7, with 9 bases matching TRBD1. CDR3 size: 14 residues. The germline V gene encodes CDR1 LGHNA and CDR2 YSLEER. The V and J ends lost 0 bases and 8 bases, in that order; junction bases with no gene match: 5.

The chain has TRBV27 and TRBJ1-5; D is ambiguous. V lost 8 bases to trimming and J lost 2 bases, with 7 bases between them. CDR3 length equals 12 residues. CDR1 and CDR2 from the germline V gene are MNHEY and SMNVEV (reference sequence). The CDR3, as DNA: TGTGCCAGCGCGGTCGGCAATCAGCCCCAGCATTTT. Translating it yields CASAVGNQPQHF.

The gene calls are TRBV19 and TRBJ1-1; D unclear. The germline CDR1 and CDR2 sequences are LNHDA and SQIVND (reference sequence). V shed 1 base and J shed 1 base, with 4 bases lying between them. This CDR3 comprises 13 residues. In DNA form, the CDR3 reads TGTGCCAGTAGTATAGGGCAGAACACTGAAGCTTTCTTT. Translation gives CASSIGQNTEAFF.